The next 20 T cell receptor beta chains were all read from a single sample in a study of OX40 agonist ivuxolimab in advanced cancers. Profiled with immunoSEQ multiplex PCR; TCRdb holds only in-frame clones, not every one. The sample lists fewer than 45,000 clones; 80% to 90% were seen once. Sequencing was performed on CD4+ or CD8+ T cells sorted from blood, taken in a trial of the OX40 agonist ivuxolimab. Source of these receptors: an adult with an advanced solid tumor such as melanoma, head and neck, liver or kidney cancer.

This chain uses TRBV7-2 with TRBJ2-5; perhaps TRBD2 as D (7 bases). V shed 5 bases and J shed 3 bases, with 19 bases lying between them. Looked up from germline, CDR1 is SGHTA and CDR2 is FQGNSA. The CDR3 runs 16 residues. CDR3 in amino acids: CASSLLRGGEKETQYF. CDR3 coding DNA: TGTGCCAGCAGCCTCCTAAGGGGGGGGGAAAAAGAGACCCAGTACTTC.

This clone was seen just once. The V and J genes are TRBV9 and TRBJ2-2; D could derive from TRBD1 or TRBD2 (5 bases each). The CDR3 totals 15 residues. Trimming removed 3 bases from V and 5 bases from J, with 14 bases in between. Germline V gene sequence: CDR1 SGDLS, CDR2 YYNGEE. The CDR3 reads CASSEREGSTGELFF. CDR3 coding DNA: TGTGCCAGCAGCGAGCGCGAGGGGAGTACCGGGGAGCTGTTTTTT.

V usage is TRBV19 and J usage is TRBJ2-6; D is possibly TRBD1 or TRBD2 (5 bases each). This CDR3 region has 16 residues. Germline assignment: CDR1 LNHDA and CDR2 SQIVND (reference sequence). V was shortened by 10 bases and J by 1 base, with 17 bases between the two germline ends. The CDR3 DNA reads as TGTGCCACCTCCGGGGCAGGGCGATCTGGGGCCAACGTCCTGACTTTC. It codes for CATSGAGRSGANVLTF.

This clone was counted once. The chain has TRBV27 and TRBJ2-1; D is perhaps TRBD1 or TRBD2 (5 bases each). V was shortened by 6 bases and J by 9 bases, with 18 bases between the two germline ends. The length of the CDR3 is 14 residues. Germline lookup yields CDR1 MNHEY and CDR2 SMNVEV (reference sequence). This CDR3 is CASSPLGPGTEQFF. The CDR3 DNA reads as TGTGCCAGCAGCCCACTTGGGCCAGGGACTGAGCAGTTCTTC.

The chain has TRBV6-5 and TRBJ2-7; 7 bases are shared with TRBD1. Germline loops: CDR1 MNHEY, CDR2 SVGAGI. The J segment lost 4 bases and the V segment lost 5 bases, leaving 5 bases of the junction unmatched. This CDR3 has 13 residues. CDR3 coding DNA: TGTGCCAGCAGTACCGGGACAGCGTACGAGCAGTACTTC. As protein: CASSTGTAYEQYF.

The chain employs TRBV7-9 and TRBJ2-3; tentatively, D is TRBD2 (6 bases). The CDR3 is made up of 13 amino acids. Trimming shortened V by 5 bases and J by 4 bases, and 10 bases separated the two germline ends. Germline V gene lookup returns CDR1 SEHNR and CDR2 FQNEAQ (reference sequence). CDR3 region: CASSRSGSDTQYF. The CDR3 DNA follows: TGTGCCAGCAGCCGTAGCGGCTCAGATACGCAGTATTTT.

J is TRBJ1-2 and V is TRBV18; D may be TRBD1 (6 bases). The CDR3 loop spans 16 amino acids. CDR1 is KGHSH, CDR2 LQKENI, per germline. V shed 2 bases and J shed 2 bases, with 15 bases lying between them. The DNA for the CDR3 is TGTGCCAGCTCACCAGGGACACCTCTCGGAAACTATGGCTACACCTTC. Its protein is CASSPGTPLGNYGYTF.

This chain connects TRBV5-1 to TRBJ1-1; D unclear. Trimming stripped 4 bases from V and 1 base from J, with 8 bases between. The CDR3 spans 13 residues. Germline V gene data show CDR1 as SGHRS and CDR2 as YFSETQ. Here the CDR3 reads CASSPTTNTEAFF. Here the CDR3 DNA reads TGCGCCAGCAGCCCTACAACGAACACTGAAGCTTTCTTT.

The chain is built from TRBV5-1 and TRBJ1-2, with 9 nucleotides matching TRBD1. V trimming: 4 bases; J trimming: 6 bases; junction bases outside the gene matches: 4. CDR1 and CDR2 (germline): SGHRS, YFSETQ. The CDR3 has 13 amino acids. CDR3 protein: CASSPQGADGYTF. In DNA, the CDR3 is TGCGCCAGCAGCCCACAGGGGGCGGATGGCTACACCTTC.

The CDR3 nucleotides read TGTGCCAGCAGACACCGGGGAAAAGAGGATACGCAGTATTTT. Protein: CASRHRGKEDTQYF. V usage is TRBV6-6 and J usage is TRBJ2-3; TRBD2 might be the D (5 bases). The ends were cut back, 6 bases at V and 6 bases at J, with 16 bases in the middle. The germline V gene encodes CDR1 MNHNY and CDR2 SVGAGI (reference sequence). The CDR3 extends over 14 amino acids.

The V gene is TRBV28, the J gene TRBJ1-6; perhaps TRBD1 as D (6 bases). Germline V gene data show CDR1 as MDHEN and CDR2 as SYDVKM. Trimming shortened V by 4 bases and J by 9 bases, and 13 bases separated the two germline ends. This CDR3 spans 14 amino acids. CDR3 DNA: TGTGCCAGCAGTTGGGCGGGGGGCGGTTCACCCCTCCACTTT. Its protein product is CASSWAGGGSPLHF.

The rearrangement links TRBV19 to TRBJ1-1, with D possibly being TRBD1 (6 bases). The CDR3 spans 14 residues. With 2 bases removed from V and 4 bases from J, the gap between germline ends came to 11 bases. Germline-derived CDR1 and CDR2 are LNHDA and SQIVND (reference sequence). The CDR3 region has the DNA TGTGCCAGTAGTATACAGGGGAGAGGCACTGAAGCTTTCTTT. It is translated as CASSIQGRGTEAFF.

This sequence joins TRBV9 and TRBJ2-1; TRBD1 aligns across 10 bases. Germline CDR1 reads SGDLS; CDR2 reads YYNGEE. J lost 7 bases, V lost 0 bases, and 7 bases had no gene match. The length of the CDR3 is 16 residues. The CDR3 here is CASSVVGTGDMNEQFF. CDR3 coding DNA: TGTGCCAGCAGCGTAGTTGGGACAGGGGATATGAATGAGCAGTTCTTC.

V is TRBV19 and J is TRBJ1-1; D uncertain. V lost 5 bases, J lost 5 bases, and 12 bases lay in between. This CDR3 has 13 amino acids. Looked up from germline, CDR1 is LNHDA and CDR2 is SQIVND (reference sequence). The DNA of the CDR3 is TGTGCCAGTAGTCAAGGCAGAGGGACTGAAGCTTTCTTT. Amino acid sequence: CASSQGRGTEAFF.

The rearrangement joins TRBV9 to TRBJ1-2, with 9 bases identical to TRBD1. The CDR3 contains 14 residues. The germline V gene has CDR1 SGDLS and CDR2 YYNGEE. V was pared by 4 bases and J by 4 bases, with 5 bases of the junction left unmatched. CDR3 loop: CASSLQGATYGYTF. In nucleotides, the CDR3 is TGTGCCAGCAGCTTACAGGGGGCGACCTATGGCTACACCTTC. The full variable domain, in which reference TRBV9 and TRBJ1-2 provide the parts outside the CDR3, is DSGVTQTPKHLITATGQRVTLRCSPRSGDLSVYWYQQSLDQGLQFLIQYYNGEERAKGNILERFSAQQFPDLHSELNLSSLELGDSALYFCASSLQGATYGYTFGSGTRLTVV.

The chain employs TRBV27 and TRBJ1-3; D remains ambiguous. Looked up from germline, CDR1 is MNHEY and CDR2 is SMNVEV (reference sequence). This CDR3 spans 13 amino acids. Trimming pared 6 bases from V and 3 bases from J, leaving 9 bases between. The DNA for the CDR3 is TGTGCCAGCAGACCGTCGGGTGGAAACACCATATATTTT. Its translation is CASRPSGGNTIYF.

V and J are TRBV9 and TRBJ2-3; the D gene is possibly TRBD1 (5 bases). With 0 bases removed from V and 2 bases from J, the gap between germline ends came to 10 bases. CDR1 is SGDLS, CDR2 YYNGEE, per germline. This CDR3 contains 15 residues. The CDR3 sequence: CASSVVSRATDTQYF. The CDR3 coding sequence is TGTGCCAGCAGCGTAGTTAGCAGGGCCACAGATACGCAGTATTTT.

The V call is TRBV6-5, the J call TRBJ1-2; 7 bases match TRBD1. CDR1 and CDR2 (germline): MNHEY, SVGAGI. CDR3 length: 15 amino acids. V shed 0 bases, J shed 5 bases, and the junction held 6 bases outside the gene matches. The CDR3 region has the DNA TGTGCCAGCAGTTACTCGGGGACAGAATTGTATGGCTACACCTTC. This codes for CASSYSGTELYGYTF.

This chain joins TRBV4-2 and TRBJ2-5; D might be TRBD1 or TRBD2, each matching 6 bases. The J call may be in error: the DNA end matches TRBJ2-7 better. There are 16 residues in the CDR3. CDR1 is LGHNA and CDR2 is YNFKEQ in the germline V gene. The CDR3 coding sequence is TGTGCCAGCAGCCAAGATTGGAGTGGGGGGACATACGAGCAGTACTTC. The encoded protein is CASSQDWSGGTYEQYF.

The rearrangement uses TRBV7-3 and TRBJ2-3; TRBD2 might be the D (6 bases). CDR1 and CDR2 from the germline V gene are SGHTA and FQGTGA. Trimming removed 8 bases from V and 6 bases from J, with 18 bases in between. This CDR3 has 14 residues. The CDR3 bases are TGTGCCAGCTCTCTGGGCGGGGCTTGGGATACGCAGTATTTT. It translates to CASSLGGAWDTQYF. Complete variable domain (other parts from reference TRBV7-3 and TRBJ2-3): GAGVSQTPSNKVTEKGKYVELRCDPISGHTALYWYRQSLGQGPEFLIYFQGTGAADDSGLPNDRFFAVRPEGSVSTLKIQRTERGDSAVYLCASSLGGAWDTQYFGPGTRLTVL.